Included here is one TCR beta chain sequence, with context. Its target is unknown. The CDR3 spans 15 residues. Germline V CDR1 and CDR2: SGHTA, FQGNSA. V lost 5 bases and J 5 bases, leaving 19 bases between the germline ends. The data are from a study of cytomegalovirus exposure and HLA in healthy donors. Study-level results: Whilst most TCR sequences proved rare, a subset of public TCRs occurred across many donors. Donors were assumed by presence/absence analyses to have roughly uniform sequencing depth.

In the PCR, 60 Vbeta and 13 Jbeta primers were used. Sequencing used immunoSEQ multiplex PCR; TCRdb keeps in-frame clones, though not all of them. The sample carries 100,000 to 150,000 clones, about 81% recorded once. This TCR was recovered from a woman aged 25 to 39 in good health and CMV-seronegative. The J gene is TRBJ2-7, the V gene TRBV7-2, with TRBD2 as a possible D gene (5 bases). The sequencing sample was made of PBMCs. The CDR3 sequence: CASSPSRTRTHEQYF. In nucleotides, the CDR3 is TGTGCCAGCAGCCCCTCTCGGACTCGTACTCACGAGCAGTACTTC.